This paragraph covers one T cell receptor beta chain sequence. The antigen is not known. Trimming took off 0 bases at V and 0 bases at J, with 15 bases between the two ends. CDR1 is SEHNR, CDR2 FQNEAQ, per germline (reference sequence). This CDR3 is built from 17 residues. Donors, without exception, were Caucasian adults residing in Nashville, Tennessee. Deep-level settings were used for running the assay. Clones were read by immunoSEQ multiplex PCR, and TCRdb kept only the in-frame ones, dropping some. The data show some 1,600,000 clones, around 98% seen once. The sample originates from a study of shared clonotypes between healthy human individuals. Findings of the study overall: Relative to clonotypes present in all four donors, those not shared had lower generation probabilities.

The chain combines TRBV7-9 with TRBJ2-7; a weak D match, TRBD2 (6 bases). Sample: naive CD4+ T cells sorted from blood. Subset of the sample: CD45RA+ positively selected. This sequence was found in a man between 25 and 39 years old in good health. In nucleotides, the CDR3 is TGTGCCAGCAGCTTAGCAGGGCAGGGACTTAGCTCCTACGAGCAGTACTTC. Translated: CASSLAGQGLSSYEQYF.